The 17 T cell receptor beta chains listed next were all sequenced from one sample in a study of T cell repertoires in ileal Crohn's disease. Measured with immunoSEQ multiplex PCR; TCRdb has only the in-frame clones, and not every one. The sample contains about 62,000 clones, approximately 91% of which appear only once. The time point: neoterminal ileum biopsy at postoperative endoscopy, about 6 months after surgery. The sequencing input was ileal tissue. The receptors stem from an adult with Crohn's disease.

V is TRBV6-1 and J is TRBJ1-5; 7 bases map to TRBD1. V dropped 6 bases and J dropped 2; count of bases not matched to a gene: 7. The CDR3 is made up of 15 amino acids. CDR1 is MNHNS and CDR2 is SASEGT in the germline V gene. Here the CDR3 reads CASSRTGDRNQPQHF. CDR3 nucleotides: TGTGCCAGCAGCAGAACAGGGGATCGCAATCAGCCCCAGCATTTT.

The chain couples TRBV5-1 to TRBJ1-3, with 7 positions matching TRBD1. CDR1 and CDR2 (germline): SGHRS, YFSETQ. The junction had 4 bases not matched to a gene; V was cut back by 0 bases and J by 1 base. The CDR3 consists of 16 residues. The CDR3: CASSLGATGSGNTIYF. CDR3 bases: TGCGCCAGCAGCTTGGGGGCGACAGGGTCTGGAAACACCATATATTTT.

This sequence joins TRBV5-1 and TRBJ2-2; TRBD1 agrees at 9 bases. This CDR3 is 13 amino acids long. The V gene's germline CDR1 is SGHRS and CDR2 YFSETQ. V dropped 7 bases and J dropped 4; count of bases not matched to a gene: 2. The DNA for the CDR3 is TGCGCCAGCGGACAGGGGACCACCGGGGAGCTGTTTTTT. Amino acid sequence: CASGQGTTGELFF.

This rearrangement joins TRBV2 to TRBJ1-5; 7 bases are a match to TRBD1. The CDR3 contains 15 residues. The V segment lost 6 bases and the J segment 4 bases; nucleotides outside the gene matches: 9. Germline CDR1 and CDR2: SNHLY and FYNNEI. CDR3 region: CASRPQGMGNQPQHF. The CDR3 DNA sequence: TGTGCCAGCAGGCCACAGGGGATGGGGAATCAGCCCCAGCATTTT.

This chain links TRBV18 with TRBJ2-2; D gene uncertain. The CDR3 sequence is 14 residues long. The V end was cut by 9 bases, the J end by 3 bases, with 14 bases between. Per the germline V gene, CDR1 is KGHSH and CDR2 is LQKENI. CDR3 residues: CASILNRDTGELFF. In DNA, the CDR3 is TGTGCCAGTATCCTTAATCGAGACACCGGGGAGCTGTTTTTT.

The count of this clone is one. In DNA, the CDR3 is TGTGCCAGCAGTCTCACCGGGACTATGGGGGAGCAGTACTTC. Its translation: CASSLTGTMGEQYF. The chain joins TRBV6-1 to TRBJ2-7; TRBD2 agrees at 7 bases. Trimming at V came to 5 bases and at J to 7 bases, leaving 11 bases not matched to a gene. The length of the CDR3 is 14 residues. Germline V gene data show CDR1 as MNHNS and CDR2 as SASEGT.

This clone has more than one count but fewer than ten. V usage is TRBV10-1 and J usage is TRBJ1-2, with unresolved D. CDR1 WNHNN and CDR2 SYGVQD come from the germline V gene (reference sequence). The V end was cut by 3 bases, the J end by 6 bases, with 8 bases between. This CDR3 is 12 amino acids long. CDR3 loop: CASSDDGHGYTF. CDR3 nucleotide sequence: TGCGCCAGCAGTGACGATGGGCATGGCTACACCTTC.

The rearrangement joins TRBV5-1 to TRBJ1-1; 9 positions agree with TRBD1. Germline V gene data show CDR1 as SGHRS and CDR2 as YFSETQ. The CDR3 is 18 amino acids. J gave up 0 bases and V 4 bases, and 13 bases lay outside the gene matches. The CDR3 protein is CASSRSRTGTGLNTEAFF. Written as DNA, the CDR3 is TGCGCCAGCAGCCGATCTCGTACCGGGACAGGGCTGAACACTGAAGCTTTCTTT.

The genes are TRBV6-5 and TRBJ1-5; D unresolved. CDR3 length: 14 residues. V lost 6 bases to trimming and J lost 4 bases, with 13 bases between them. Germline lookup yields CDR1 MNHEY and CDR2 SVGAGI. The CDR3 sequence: CASRRRYPNQPQHF. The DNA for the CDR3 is TGTGCCAGCAGGAGGCGTTACCCTAATCAGCCCCAGCATTTT.

CDR3 protein: CASRPYLRGELFF. CDR3 DNA sequence: TGTGCCAGCAGGCCATACTTGAGAGGGGAGCTGTTTTTT. The chain employs TRBV6-5 and TRBJ2-2; no clear D gene. Trimming shortened V by 6 bases and J by 8 bases, and 13 bases separated the two germline ends. The CDR3 loop spans 13 amino acids. Germline CDR1 is MNHEY and CDR2 is SVGAGI.

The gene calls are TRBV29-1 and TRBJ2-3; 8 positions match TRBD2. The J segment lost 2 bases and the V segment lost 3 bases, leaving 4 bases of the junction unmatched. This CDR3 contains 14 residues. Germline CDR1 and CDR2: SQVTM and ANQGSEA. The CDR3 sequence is CSVDRGGLTDTQYF. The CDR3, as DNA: TGCAGCGTTGACCGGGGGGGGCTCACAGATACGCAGTATTTT.

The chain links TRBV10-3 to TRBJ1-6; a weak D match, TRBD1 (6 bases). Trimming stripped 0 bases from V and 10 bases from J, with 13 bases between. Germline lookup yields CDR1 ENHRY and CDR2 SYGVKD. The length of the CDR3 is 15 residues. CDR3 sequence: CAISESPMGASPLHF. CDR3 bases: TGTGCCATCAGTGAGTCCCCAATGGGGGCCTCACCCCTCCACTTT.

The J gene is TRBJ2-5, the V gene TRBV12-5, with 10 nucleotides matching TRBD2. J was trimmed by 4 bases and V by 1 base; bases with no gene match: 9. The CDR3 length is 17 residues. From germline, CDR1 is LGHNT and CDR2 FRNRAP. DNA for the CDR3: TGTGCTAGTGGTTTGGGGATAGCGGGGGGAGCGCGAGAGACCCAGTACTTC. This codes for CASGLGIAGGARETQYF.

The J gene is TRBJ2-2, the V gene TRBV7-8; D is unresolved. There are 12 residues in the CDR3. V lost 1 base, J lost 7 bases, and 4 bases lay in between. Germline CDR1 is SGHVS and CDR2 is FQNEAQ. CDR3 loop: CASSLVIGELFF. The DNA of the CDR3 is TGTGCCAGCAGCTTAGTTATCGGGGAGCTGTTTTTT.

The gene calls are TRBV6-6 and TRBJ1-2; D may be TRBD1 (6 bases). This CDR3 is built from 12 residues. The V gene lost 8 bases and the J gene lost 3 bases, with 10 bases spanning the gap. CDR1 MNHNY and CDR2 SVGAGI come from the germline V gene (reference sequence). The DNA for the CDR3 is TGTGCCAGCCTGGACAGCCACTATGGCTACACCTTC. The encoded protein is CASLDSHYGYTF.

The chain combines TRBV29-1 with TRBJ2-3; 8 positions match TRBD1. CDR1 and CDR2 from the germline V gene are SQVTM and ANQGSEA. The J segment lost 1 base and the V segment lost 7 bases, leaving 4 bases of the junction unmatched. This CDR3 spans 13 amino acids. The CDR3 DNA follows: TGCAGCGCCAGGGGACAGGGCACAGATACGCAGTATTTT. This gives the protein CSARGQGTDTQYF.

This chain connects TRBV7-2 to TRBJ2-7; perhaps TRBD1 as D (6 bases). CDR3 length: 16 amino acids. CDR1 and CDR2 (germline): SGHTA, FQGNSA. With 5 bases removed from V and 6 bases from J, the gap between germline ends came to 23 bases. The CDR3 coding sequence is TGTGCCAGCAGCGTGACAGGAAGGACGAACACTGGCGAGCAGTACTTC. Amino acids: CASSVTGRTNTGEQYF.